These 3 T cell receptor beta chains came from one sample sequenced in a study of T-cell memory formation after mild COVID-19. TCRdb re-called the 5' RACE reads with MiXCR, one entry per CDR3 protein. The data hold fewer than 650,000 distinct CDR3 sequences, with about a fifth observed a single time. The sequenced sample consisted of PBMCs or a T cell subset sorted from them (not recorded which). The receptors come from an adult woman who had mild COVID-19 (a few samples of this study predate the infection). Cell type and time point are not known.

This clonotype was found a few times. The chain couples TRBV7-6 to TRBJ2-3; D not resolved. V lost 3 bases and J 2 bases, leaving 12 bases between the germline ends. This CDR3 is 15 amino acids long. Germline V gene sequence: CDR1 SGHVS, CDR2 FNYEAQ. In DNA, the CDR3 is TGTGCCAGCAGCTTGAAGACGGACGACACAGATACGCAGTATTTT. Protein sequence: CASSLKTDDTDTQYF.

This clonotype showed up just a few times. J is TRBJ1-5 and V is TRBV5-5; 7 bases map to TRBD1. The CDR3 contains 18 residues. Germline CDR1 reads SGHKS; CDR2 reads YYEKEE (reference sequence). The V and J ends lost 4 bases and 0 bases, in that order; junction bases with no gene match: 13. The CDR3 region is CASSLSGTATFSNQPQHF. The CDR3, as DNA: TGTGCCAGCAGCCTGTCCGGGACAGCAACTTTTAGCAATCAGCCCCAGCATTTT. The variable domain in full, completed from reference TRBV5-5 and TRBJ1-5, reads DAGVTQSPTHLIKTRGQQVTLRCSPISGHKSVSWYQQVLGQGPQFIFQYYEKEERGRGNFPDRFSARQFPNYSSELNVNALLLGDSALYLCASSLSGTATFSNQPQHFGDGTRLSIL.

The chain couples TRBV5-1 to TRBJ1-1; 8 bases agree with TRBD1. V lost 4 bases to trimming and J lost 4 bases; unmatched junction nucleotides: 12. The CDR3 runs to 16 residues. Germline assignment: CDR1 SGHRS and CDR2 YFSETQ. The CDR3 spells CASSPINGQGVTEAFF. CDR3 coding DNA: TGCGCCAGCAGCCCTATAAACGGACAGGGAGTCACTGAAGCTTTCTTT.